Presented here are 32 T cell receptor beta chains from one specimen sequenced in a study of T cells in localized non-small cell lung cancer. Method: immunoSEQ multiplex PCR; TCRdb's copy keeps in-frame clones and lacks some. The sample lists under 60,000 clones; just over 85% were seen once. The source was peripheral blood, collected before any cancer treatment. The receptor source for this set is a male donor aged 60 or over with stage III squamous cell lung carcinoma.

This clone showed up just a few times. The gene calls are TRBV7-7 and TRBJ2-7, with 7 bases identical to TRBD1. Trimming cost V 4 bases and J 2 bases; bases outside gene matches: 8. This CDR3 comprises 15 residues. Germline V gene sequence: CDR1 SSHAT, CDR2 FNYEAQ (reference sequence). The CDR3 coding sequence is TGTGCCAGCAGCTCGAATACCGGGACAGCCTACGAGCAGTACTTC. Encoded protein: CASSSNTGTAYEQYF.

This chain connects TRBV18 to TRBJ2-7; possibly TRBD1 for D (6 bases). CDR1 and CDR2 (germline): KGHSH, LQKENI. V lost 3 bases and J 3 bases, leaving 15 bases between the germline ends. The CDR3 runs 15 residues. CDR3: CASSPGAGEVYEQYF. DNA for the CDR3: TGTGCCAGCTCACCCGGGGCAGGGGAAGTCTACGAGCAGTACTTC.

This clone was observed a handful of times. V is TRBV7-9 and J is TRBJ2-1, with 12 bases matching TRBD2. Germline CDR1 is SEHNR and CDR2 is FQNEAQ (reference sequence). The J segment lost 6 bases and the V segment lost 5 bases, leaving 14 bases of the junction unmatched. CDR3 length equals 18 residues. CDR3 in DNA: TGTGCCAGCAGCACCAGTGGGGCGGAGGGACTAGCGGGCAATGAGCAGTTCTTC. Protein sequence: CASSTSGAEGLAGNEQFF.

This sequence joins TRBV5-8 and TRBJ1-4; D gene unclear. The germline CDR1 and CDR2 sequences are SGHTS and YDEGEE. CDR3 length: 15 amino acids. Between the trimmed V and J ends, which lost 3 bases and 5 bases, there was a span of 14 bases. Written as DNA, the CDR3 is TGTGCCAGCAGCTCCCCCGGGCTAGAGAATGAAAAACTGTTTTTT. Its translation: CASSSPGLENEKLFF.

The CDR3: CASSFLAPPGDTQYF. The CDR3 region has the DNA TGTGCCAGCAGCTTCCTAGCCCCTCCGGGAGATACGCAGTATTTT. The V call is TRBV7-9, the J call TRBJ2-3; D is perhaps TRBD2 (5 bases). The germline V gene encodes CDR1 SEHNR and CDR2 FQNEAQ (reference sequence). This CDR3 is 15 amino acids long. V gave up 3 bases and J gave up 5 bases, with 15 bases separating them.

This clone showed up just once. The chain has TRBV28 and TRBJ1-2; weak D call: TRBD1 (5 bases). The CDR3 is 12 amino acids. V lost 6 bases, J lost 6 bases, and 11 bases lay in between. Germline V gene data show CDR1 as MDHEN and CDR2 as SYDVKM. The CDR3 bases are TGTGCCAGCAGCTCCCAGGGTCATGGCTACACCTTC. Translating it yields CASSSQGHGYTF.

The chain recombines TRBV18 with TRBJ2-6; D not resolved. V was trimmed by 5 bases and J by 2 bases, leaving 1 base between them. This CDR3 has 12 residues. Germline V lookup: CDR1 KGHSH, CDR2 LQKENI. The DNA of the CDR3 is TGTGCCAGCTCAGCTGGGGCCAACGTCCTGACTTTC. This sequence encodes CASSAGANVLTF. Full variable domain (outside the CDR3, taken from reference TRBV18 and TRBJ2-6): NAGVMQNPRHLVRRRGQEARLRCSPMKGHSHVYWYRQLPEEGLKFMVYLQKENIIDESGMPKERFSAEFPKEGPSILRIQQVVRGDSAAYFCASSAGANVLTFGAGSRLTVL.

V is TRBV18 and J is TRBJ2-3; 9 bases map to TRBD2. The CDR3 runs 16 residues. After removal of 0 bases from V and 5 bases from J, the junction contained 6 bases not matched to a gene. Germline CDR1 is KGHSH and CDR2 is LQKENI. CDR3 nucleotide sequence: TGTGCCAGCTCACCACCGCCTAGCGGGGTGAGAGATACGCAGTATTTT. Translated, it gives CASSPPPSGVRDTQYF.

The chain couples TRBV19 to TRBJ2-1; D tentatively reads TRBD1 or TRBD2 (5 bases each). This CDR3 contains 17 residues. CDR1 is LNHDA and CDR2 is SQIVND in the germline V gene (reference sequence). The V end was cut by 1 base, the J end by 1 base, with 14 bases between. The CDR3 region is CASSIGWGSGSYNEQFF. The CDR3 nucleotides are TGTGCCAGTAGTATAGGCTGGGGGAGCGGATCCTACAATGAGCAGTTCTTC.

The V gene is TRBV7-2, the J gene TRBJ2-3, with D possibly called TRBD1 or TRBD2 (5 bases each). This CDR3 contains 16 residues. The germline V gene encodes CDR1 SGHTA and CDR2 FQGNSA. The V gene lost 9 bases and the J gene lost 0 bases, with 19 bases spanning the gap. CDR3 in DNA: TGTGCCAGTAGTCCACCGGGACCGAGAAGCACAGATACGCAGTATTTT. Translated, it gives CASSPPGPRSTDTQYF. Based on the CDR3 plus reference TRBV7-2 and TRBJ2-3, the full variable domain is GAGVSQSPSNKVTEKGKDVELRCDPISGHTALYWYRQSLGQGLEFLIYFQGNSAPDKSGLPSDRFSAERTGGSVSTLTIQRTQQEDSAVYLCASSPPGPRSTDTQYFGPGTRLTVL.

This clone has a handful of counts. The chain uses TRBV19 and TRBJ1-4; D is perhaps TRBD1 (6 bases). In germline, CDR1 is LNHDA, CDR2 SQIVND (reference sequence). V was trimmed by 6 bases and J by 8 bases, leaving 22 bases between them. The CDR3 extends over 16 amino acids. The CDR3 protein is CASSLLTGHRREKLFF. The CDR3 bases are TGTGCCAGTAGCCTTCTCACGGGACATCGACGAGAAAAACTGTTTTTT.

The chain employs TRBV5-1 and TRBJ2-5, with TRBD2 identical over 9 bases. V lost 5 bases to trimming and J lost 5 bases; unmatched junction nucleotides: 7. CDR1 is SGHRS, CDR2 YFSETQ, per germline. This CDR3 is built from 14 residues. CDR3 nucleotides: TGCGCCAGCAGTTCGGGACTAGCACGGGAGACCCAGTACTTC. Amino acids: CASSSGLARETQYF.

The chain carries TRBV27 and TRBJ1-6, with D hard to call. The CDR3 spans 15 residues. CDR1 MNHEY and CDR2 SMNVEV come from the germline V gene (reference sequence). Trimming removed 3 bases from V and 3 bases from J, with 9 bases in between. In nucleotides, the CDR3 is TGTGCCAGCAGTTTTGGGCAGCTCTATAATTCACCCCTCCACTTT. It is translated as CASSFGQLYNSPLHF.

The J gene is TRBJ2-2, the V gene TRBV6-5; the D gene is possibly TRBD2 (6 bases). From germline, CDR1 is MNHEY and CDR2 SVGAGI. V lost 8 bases, J lost 4 bases, and 17 bases lay in between. The CDR3 sequence is 15 residues long. The CDR3 protein is CASSKWGGSTGELFF. The CDR3 DNA reads TGTGCCAGCTCAAAGTGGGGAGGTAGCACCGGGGAGCTGTTTTTT.

This chain joins TRBV2 and TRBJ1-6; maybe TRBD1 (5 bases). Trimming removed 8 bases from V and 1 base from J, with 9 bases in between. The CDR3 is 14 residues long. Germline V gene data show CDR1 as SNHLY and CDR2 as FYNNEI. The CDR3 sequence is CASGGGSYNSPLHF. The CDR3 bases are TGTGCCAGCGGGGGGGGTTCCTATAATTCACCCCTCCACTTT.

This chain joins TRBV7-9 and TRBJ1-5; D is ambiguous. Trimming took off 1 base at V and 9 bases at J, with 10 bases between the two ends. The germline gives CDR1 SEHNR, CDR2 FQNEAQ (reference sequence). The CDR3 is 13 residues long. The CDR3 coding sequence is TGTGCCAGCAGCTTAGTGTCCGGGTCGCCCCAGCATTTT. This codes for CASSLVSGSPQHF.

V gene TRBV5-4 combines with J gene TRBJ2-1; D may be TRBD1 (6 bases). Trimming shortened V by 5 bases and J by 3 bases, and 18 bases separated the two germline ends. There are 16 residues in the CDR3. Looked up from germline, CDR1 is SGHNT and CDR2 is YYREEE (reference sequence). DNA of the CDR3: TGTGCCAGCAGTTCTGGACCCAGGGACAACTACAATGAGCAGTTCTTC. Its translation: CASSSGPRDNYNEQFF.

The chain has TRBV7-7 and TRBJ2-3; 7 bases are shared with TRBD2. CDR1 SSHAT and CDR2 FNYEAQ come from the germline V gene (reference sequence). This CDR3 contains 14 residues. V trimming: 1 base; J trimming: 4 bases; junction bases outside the gene matches: 2. The CDR3 reads CASSLGGSADTQYF. CDR3 DNA: TGTGCCAGCAGCTTAGGCGGGAGCGCAGATACGCAGTATTTT.

The chain couples TRBV19 to TRBJ2-7; 10 positions match TRBD1. The CDR3 is made up of 15 amino acids. The ends lost 3 bases at V and 7 bases at J; junction bases unmatched: 9. Germline V gene sequence: CDR1 LNHDA, CDR2 SQIVND (reference sequence). CDR3 region: CASSMSGTGALEQYF. CDR3 DNA: TGTGCCAGTAGTATGTCCGGGACAGGGGCCTTGGAGCAGTACTTC.

CDR3 in amino acids: CASSQARGATYEQYF. The CDR3 DNA reads as TGTGCCAGCAGCCAAGCTCGGGGGGCGACCTACGAGCAGTACTTC. The chain links TRBV7-9 to TRBJ2-7; D may be TRBD2 (7 bases). The CDR3 is 15 residues long. CDR1 and CDR2 from the germline V gene are SEHNR and FQNEAQ (reference sequence). Trimming cost V 5 bases and J 2 bases, with 16 bases left between them.

This clone showed up many times. The sample has other DNA sequences that encode this CDR3 too. CDR3 region: CSASKLETQYF. Written as DNA, the CDR3 is TGCAGTGCTAGCAAGTTAGAGACCCAGTACTTC. This chain joins TRBV20-1 and TRBJ2-5; D is uncertain. There are 11 residues in the CDR3. CDR1 and CDR2 from the germline V gene are DFQATT and SNEGSKA (reference sequence). V was cut by 3 bases and J by 4 bases, with 6 bases left in between.

This clone was recorded only once. The CDR3 DNA follows: TGTGCCAGCAGCTTACAGAGTATTGGGGACCCCCTCGGCATTCAGTACTTC. Its translation: CASSLQSIGDPLGIQYF. This chain links TRBV7-2 with TRBJ2-4; D is tentatively TRBD1 or TRBD2 (5 bases each). The V gene lost 2 bases and the J gene lost 9 bases, with 23 bases spanning the gap. Germline CDR1 is SGHTA and CDR2 is FQGNSA. This CDR3 spans 17 amino acids.

This chain joins TRBV4-3 and TRBJ2-1; a weak D match, TRBD2 (6 bases). V was cut by 4 bases and J by 8 bases, with 12 bases left in between. Germline V lookup: CDR1 LGHNA, CDR2 YSLEER. This CDR3 has 13 residues. Written as DNA, the CDR3 is TGCGCCAGCAGCCCCTGGGAGGAGTATGAGCAGTTCTTC. The encoded protein is CASSPWEEYEQFF.

The genes are TRBV5-1 and TRBJ2-1, with D unresolved. Germline values: CDR1 SGHRS, CDR2 YFSETQ. This CDR3 region has 16 residues. V lost 5 bases to trimming and J lost 0 bases, with 15 bases between them. The CDR3 sequence is CASSNERLSSYNEQFF. CDR3 DNA: TGCGCCAGCAGTAATGAGCGTTTAAGCTCCTACAATGAGCAGTTCTTC.

The rearrangement uses TRBV5-5 and TRBJ1-1; 7 bases map to TRBD1. The CDR3 length is 15 residues. Germline V lookup: CDR1 SGHKS, CDR2 YYEKEE (reference sequence). V shed 6 bases and J 11 bases; nucleotides not matched to a gene: 19. Here the CDR3 reads CASTGFWRQGEGAFF. The CDR3 nucleotides are TGTGCCAGCACCGGGTTTTGGCGTCAGGGGGAAGGCGCTTTCTTT.

CDR3 sequence reads: CASRRDRGNQPQHF. The CDR3 DNA reads as TGTGCCAGCAGGAGGGACAGGGGGAATCAGCCCCAGCATTTT. The chain links TRBV6-1 to TRBJ1-5; 11 bases map to TRBD1. This CDR3 is built from 14 residues. V was clipped by 6 bases and J by 4 bases; unmatched bases: 2. The germline CDR1 and CDR2 sequences are MNHNS and SASEGT.

This clone was seen more than once but under ten times. This chain joins TRBV25-1 and TRBJ2-5; TRBD2 matches at 7 bases. Germline CDR1 is MGHDK and CDR2 is SYGVNS. After removal of 8 bases from V and 1 base from J, the junction contained 7 bases not matched to a gene. This CDR3 region has 14 residues. Here the CDR3 DNA reads TGTGCCAGCGGAAGCGGGGCCACCCAAGAGACCCAGTACTTC. Protein: CASGSGATQETQYF.

V is TRBV11-2 and J is TRBJ2-5; 9 bases line up with TRBD1. The V gene end was trimmed by 3 bases and the J gene end by 7 bases; junction bases not matched to a gene: 12. Germline CDR1 and CDR2: SGHAT and FQNNGV. The CDR3 consists of 16 residues. The CDR3 region is CASSFEGGQGGATQYF. CDR3 nucleotide sequence: TGTGCCAGCAGCTTCGAAGGGGGACAGGGCGGGGCGACCCAGTACTTC.

This clone was picked up one time. This CDR3 reads CASSSDGGAGNEQFF. The CDR3 nucleotides read TGTGCCAGCAGCTCCGACGGGGGGGCCGGTAATGAGCAGTTCTTC. The rearrangement joins TRBV11-3 to TRBJ2-1; 8 bases fit TRBD2. Germline V gene sequence: CDR1 SGHNT, CDR2 YENEEA. Trimming took 4 bases from V and 7 from J; bases not matched to a gene: 9. CDR3 length: 15 residues.

V and J are TRBV2 and TRBJ1-2; D is uncertain. Germline CDR1 and CDR2: SNHLY and FYNNEI. The length of the CDR3 is 12 residues. The V end was cut by 2 bases, the J end by 8 bases, with 9 bases between. The CDR3 DNA reads TGTGCCAGCAGTGAAAAGCGCGAAGGCTACACCTTC. Translating gives CASSEKREGYTF.

The chain has TRBV19 and TRBJ2-7; D possibly corresponds to TRBD1 (6 bases). This CDR3 is built from 15 residues. CDR1 is LNHDA, CDR2 SQIVND, per germline (reference sequence). V lost 5 bases, J lost 5 bases, and 19 bases lay in between. Here the CDR3 reads CASSPRLQGSDEQYF. For the CDR3, the DNA is TGTGCCAGTAGTCCCCGTTTACAGGGAAGCGACGAGCAGTACTTC.

This chain uses TRBV7-6 with TRBJ1-2, with D possibly being TRBD1 (5 bases). The CDR3 has 14 amino acids. V was trimmed by 2 bases and J by 5 bases, leaving 12 bases between them. From germline, CDR1 is SGHVS and CDR2 FNYEAQ. The CDR3 DNA is TGTGCCAGCAGCTTAAATGGGCAGGGTTATGGCTACACCTTC. Residues: CASSLNGQGYGYTF.